This record concerns one TCR beta chain sequence. What it binds is unknown. The source of the sample is a study of memory CD4+ T cells and cytomegalovirus serostatus. As for the study in general: Healthy Belgian adult donors included about nine CMV-positive and some 23 CMV-negative people. The study, taken as a whole, reports: CD4+ memory repertoires contained about 40% of the 164 reported CMV TCRbeta sequences.

The sort gate was single viable CD3+CD4+CD8-CD45RO+ cells for memory CD4+ T cells. Study processing details: Out-of-frame sequences were removed, leaving around 2,000,000 distinct TCRbeta sequences. Using immunoSEQ multiplex PCR, the repertoire was profiled, and TCRdb retains in-frame clones only, with some absent. Clone size and the V and J calls come from that table; the DNA yielded D and trimming. The table includes over 60,000 clones, around 83% detected once. This clonotype originated in an adult in good health and CMV-seronegative. The sequencing sample was made of memory CD4+ T cells from blood.

The CDR3 DNA sequence: TGCGCCAGCACTATGCTGGGACGGACCTATGGCTACACCTTC. Translating it yields CASTMLGRTYGYTF. This sequence joins TRBV10-2 and TRBJ1-2; D might be TRBD1 (5 bases). The length of the CDR3 is 14 residues. The germline V gene encodes CDR1 WSHSY and CDR2 SAAADI. V was trimmed by 7 bases and J by 4 bases, leaving 16 bases between them.